These T cell receptor beta chains were read from a single sample in a study of tumor and adjacent non-tumor tissue in lung cancer. TCRdb re-derived calls from the multiplex PCR reads in MiXCR, one entry per CDR3 protein. This sample yields over 100,000 distinct CDR3 sequences, of which roughly two thirds are seen a single time; roughly 19% belongs to the top ten. Sample: distant non-tumor lung tissue. These receptors were collected from a man between 60 and 70 years old with non-small cell lung cancer. Each CDR3 is given with its conserved first and last residue. Clone size appears in some rows only: once, few, many, or a class for an expanded clone.

J gene | clone size | V gene | CDR3 protein
TRBJ2-2 | . | TRBV6-2/TRBV6-3 | CAISLRTSGRGELFF
TRBJ2-5 | . | TRBV6-5 | CTSSYSGLAGRETQYF
TRBJ2-5 | . | TRBV11-3 | CASSSSGKETHYF
TRBJ2-7 | . | TRBV6-2/TRBV6-3 | CTSSFPGVTYEQYF
TRBJ2-5 | . | TRBV6-2/TRBV6-3 | CASGLAGSQETKYF
TRBJ2-1 | many | TRBV5-4 | CASSLAGFHEQFF
TRBJ1-1 | . | TRBV28 | CATLVGGNTEAFF
TRBJ2-3 | . | TRBV7-9 | CASNLVGGAQYF
TRBJ2-7 | . | TRBV6-6 | CASGSLPYVQYF
TRBJ2-3 | . | TRBV11-2 | CASSLFAATSGMRVTYTQYF
TRBJ1-5 | . | TRBV12-3/TRBV12-4 | CASSFQWGQHF
TRBJ2-3 | . | TRBV29-1 | CTVQGSNGNTDTQYF
TRBJ2-1 | . | TRBV20-1 | CSALSGKLLYEQFF
. | . | TRBV14 | CVSSTNLNNEQYF
TRBJ1-4 | . | TRBV29-1 | CSIDTGGDNEKLLF
TRBJ2-1 | . | TRBV20-1 | CSAPTSYNEQLF
TRBJ2-7 | . | TRBV28 | CASSLSSGLGRNEQCF
TRBJ2-5 | . | TRBV7-8 | CAPSQAEIRETRYF
TRBJ2-1 | many | TRBV20-1 | CSAILSGRGEQFF
TRBJ2-2 | . | TRBV11-2 | CASSPQGTYNTRDMFF
TRBJ1-2 | many | TRBV4-2 | CASSQIQGDEGYGCTF
TRBJ2-4 | . | TRBV11-2 | CASSEEGTSGALSRNIQYF
TRBJ2-1 | many | TRBV5-4 | CASSLDPGADNEQFF
TRBJ1-2 | . | TRBV4-1 | CASSHVEGQNYGYTF
TRBJ2-1 | . | TRBV14 | CASSQSWSGTGFYNEQFF
TRBJ2-3 | . | TRBV11-2 | CASSRGQGSDTQYF
TRBJ2-1 | . | TRBV11-2 | CASSLVGRAGERFF
TRBJ2-5 | . | TRBV5-4 | CVSSAQSRAAETQYF
TRBJ2-7 | . | TRBV6-5 | CASIGPGRDEHYF
TRBJ2-3 | few | TRBV24-1 | CATSDPGGTDTQYF
TRBJ2-2 | few | TRBV5-4 | CASSLGTIRTGELLF
TRBJ1-1 | few | TRBV20-1 | CSAFTGQGLSEAFF
TRBJ2-2 | . | TRBV4-2 | CASIQDQGSYTGELFF
TRBJ2-3 | . | TRBV6-5 | CVNSTTGTTDTQYF
TRBJ2-3 | many | TRBV28 | CASRTRNQGTDTQYF
TRBJ2-3 | . | TRBV12-3/TRBV12-4 | CASSSQLAGAITDTQYF
TRBJ2-7 | . | TRBV11-3 | CANSLLDDQYF
TRBJ2-2 | . | TRBV11-1 | CASSIEMTGELFF
TRBJ2-7 | many | TRBV12-3/TRBV12-4 | CASSTDRTYEQYF
TRBJ2-7 | . | TRBV12-3/TRBV12-4 | CASNPGTSVHEQYF
TRBJ1-5 | . | TRBV28 | CAGSPTGPNQPQHF
TRBJ1-2 | few | TRBV5-1 | CASSLNGQPGYGYTF
TRBJ1-1 | . | TRBV20-1 | CSASPQQGGGTEDFF
TRBJ2-1 | . | TRBV5-1 | CASSRSTIVTKSSYNEQFF
TRBJ2-1 | . | TRBV11-3 | CVSSLDGTSGICNEQFF
TRBJ2-3 | . | TRBV10-3 | CATEAGTSTVRQYF
TRBJ1-6 | . | TRBV6-1 | CASCGRSNSLLHF
TRBJ1-1 | . | TRBV29-1 | CSVLQGLTEALF
TRBJ1-2 | many | TRBV6-2/TRBV6-3 | CASSYSWQVANYGYTF
TRBJ2-1 | once | TRBV7-2 | CASNSLTTYNEQFF
TRBJ2-2 | . | TRBV20-1 | CSARPRGLVGTGELFF
TRBJ2-4 | few | TRBV2 | CASSETSQRLAKNIQYF
TRBJ1-3 | many | TRBV20-1 | CSASERNTIYF
TRBJ2-7 | . | TRBV6-5 | CASSSGLGVYGQYF
TRBJ1-6 | . | TRBV6-5 | CASSYTNRVHNSHLHF
TRBJ2-1 | . | TRBV11-2 | CASSLVGEPPYRGEQFF
TRBJ2-7 | once | TRBV20-1 | CSAKDDRRGWYEQYF
TRBJ2-3 | . | TRBV11-2 | CASSLDGRGVTDTQYF